A single sample is the source of the 13 T cell receptor beta chains below, sequenced in a study of blood T cells in healthy people across ages (dated by TCRdb to between 2015 and 2016). Preparation of the library involved 5' RACE. TCRdb shows the sequencer as Illumina HiSeq 2500. A second PCR of roughly 6 to 11 cycles was run with a J-beta primer mix and a sample-barcoded 5' primer. TCRdb ran its own pipeline on the public reads, namely fastp trimming at Q25 and MiXCR clone calling, and kept in-frame beta chains. Rows matching on CDR3 protein sequence are summarized as one entry with the most common DNA and genes. The sample table lists roughly 800,000 distinct CDR3 sequences, nearly 60% of them with a count of one. 20% to 25% of the sample rests with the top ten. Material: blood. The receptors here all came from a man younger than 40 in good health.

The rearrangement uses TRBV19 and TRBJ1-5; TRBD1 aligns across 9 bases. This CDR3 is built from 13 residues. J was trimmed by 5 bases and V by 7 bases; bases with no gene match: 3. CDR1 is LNHDA, CDR2 SQIVND, per germline (reference sequence). The CDR3 spells CASTRDRDQPQHF. As DNA, the CDR3 is TGTGCCAGTACCCGGGACAGGGATCAGCCCCAGCATTTT.

This clonotype was seen only once. The rearrangement joins TRBV7-9 to TRBJ2-1, with unresolved D. Trimming took off 2 bases at V and 2 bases at J, with 13 bases between the two ends. CDR3 length: 16 residues. In germline, CDR1 is SEHNR, CDR2 FQNEAQ (reference sequence). CDR3 protein: CASSLSEFQPYNEQFF. Written as DNA, the CDR3 is TGTGCCAGCAGCTTATCTGAATTCCAACCCTACAATGAGCAGTTCTTC.

This rearrangement joins TRBV5-4 to TRBJ2-5, with 7 bases that match TRBD2. The CDR3 runs 11 residues. CDR1 SGHNT and CDR2 YYREEE come from the germline V gene (reference sequence). The J segment lost 4 bases and the V segment lost 10 bases, leaving 4 bases of the junction unmatched. The CDR3 sequence is CAAGVGETQYF. Here the CDR3 DNA reads TGTGCCGCGGGGGTGGGAGAGACCCAGTACTTC. The full variable domain, rest sourced from reference TRBV5-4 and TRBJ2-5, is ETGVTQSPTHLIKTRGQQVTLRCSSQSGHNTVSWYQQALGQGPQFIFQYYREEENGRGNFPPRFSGLQFPNYSSELNVNALELDDSALYLCAAGVGETQYFGPGTRLLVL.

This chain connects TRBV20-1 to TRBJ1-2, with D unresolved. This CDR3 spans 11 amino acids. With 6 bases removed from V and 7 bases from J, the gap between germline ends came to 12 bases. CDR1 and CDR2 from the germline V gene are DFQATT and SNEGSKA (reference sequence). For the CDR3, the DNA is TGCAGTGCCTTGGGAATGCGTGGCTACACCTTC. Its protein product is CSALGMRGYTF.

This clonotype has only a few counts. The chain joins TRBV29-1 to TRBJ2-3, with D unclear. The germline V gene encodes CDR1 SQVTM and CDR2 ANQGSEA. The CDR3 contains 13 residues. The germline V and J ends were trimmed by 5 bases and 0 bases, with 9 bases remaining between them. The CDR3 sequence: CSVRGRSTDTQYF. Here the CDR3 DNA reads TGCAGCGTTAGAGGCAGAAGCACAGATACGCAGTATTTT.

The genes are TRBV29-1 and TRBJ2-6; D gene uncertain. The length of the CDR3 is 12 residues. V dropped 4 bases and J dropped 2 bases, with 3 bases sitting between them. Germline V gene sequence: CDR1 SQVTM, CDR2 ANQGSEA. In nucleotides, the CDR3 is TGCAGCGTTGGGACTGGGGCCAACGTCCTGACTTTC. This gives the protein CSVGTGANVLTF.

This sequence joins TRBV7-3 and TRBJ2-1; 10 nucleotides align to TRBD2. CDR3 size: 18 residues. Germline CDR1 and CDR2: SGHTA and FQGTGA. J was trimmed by 2 bases and V by 5 bases; bases with no gene match: 12. CDR3 sequence (DNA): TGTGCCAGCAGCCTCATTAGCAGAGCGGGAGGGACCTACAATGAGCAGTTCTTC. It translates to CASSLISRAGGTYNEQFF.

The chain combines TRBV5-1 with TRBJ1-6, with TRBD1 as a possible D gene (6 bases). Germline V lookup: CDR1 SGHRS, CDR2 YFSETQ. With 0 bases removed from V and 9 bases from J, the gap between germline ends came to 13 bases. The CDR3 sequence is 15 residues long. The CDR3 here is CASSLGSGARSPLHF. CDR3 nucleotides: TGCGCCAGCAGCTTGGGTTCGGGGGCGCGTTCACCCCTCCACTTT.

The chain is built from TRBV29-1 and TRBJ1-1, with 9 bases fitting TRBD1. The CDR3 has 14 amino acids. From germline, CDR1 is SQVTM and CDR2 ANQGSEA. Trimming cost V 6 bases and J 4 bases; bases outside gene matches: 9. The CDR3 loop reads CSVSTGGLATEAFF. The CDR3 DNA is TGCAGCGTCTCGACAGGGGGTCTGGCCACTGAAGCTTTCTTT.

The chain links TRBV6-6 to TRBJ1-2, with unresolved D. Germline CDR1 reads MNHNY; CDR2 reads SVGAGI (reference sequence). This CDR3 is 14 amino acids long. V lost 3 bases to trimming and J lost 0 bases, with 8 bases between them. The CDR3 bases are TGTGCCAGCAGTTATCAGACCCCTAACTATGGCTACACCTTC. Translated: CASSYQTPNYGYTF.

This clonotype occurred once. This chain links TRBV7-2 with TRBJ2-5; D tentatively fits TRBD1 or TRBD2 (6 bases each). CDR3 size: 14 residues. The germline CDR1 and CDR2 sequences are SGHTA and FQGNSA. Trimming shortened V by 5 bases and J by 7 bases, and 17 bases separated the two germline ends. The chain's CDR3 is CASSLYGGEGTQYF. The CDR3 bases are TGTGCCAGCAGCCTTTACGGGGGCGAGGGGACCCAGTACTTC.

This rearrangement joins TRBV11-1 to TRBJ1-1; TRBD1 matches 7 bases. CDR3 length: 16 residues. The germline CDR1 and CDR2 sequences are SGHAT and FQDESV (reference sequence). V lost 5 bases and J lost 9; bases outside the gene matches: 18. The CDR3 region is CASSLDRAEGPRQAFF. Written as DNA, the CDR3 is TGTGCCAGCAGCCTAGACAGGGCAGAGGGCCCCAGGCAAGCTTTCTTT. The whole variable domain, remainder taken from reference TRBV11-1 and TRBJ1-1, is EAEVAQSPRYKITEKSQAVAFWCDPISGHATLYWYRQILGQGPELLVQFQDESVVDDSQLPKDRFSAERLKGVDSTLKIQPAELGDSAMYLCASSLDRAEGPRQAFFGQGTRLTVV.

Only one count was recorded for this clonotype. The V gene is TRBV7-2, the J gene TRBJ1-1, with a tentative D call TRBD1 (6 bases). The CDR3 extends over 14 amino acids. CDR1 and CDR2 from the germline V gene are SGHTA and FQGNSA. Trimming took 4 bases from V and 6 from J, leaving 15 bases between them. The CDR3 DNA reads TGTGCCAGCAGCTCATTTAATGGGGGCTCTGAAGCTTTCTTT. As protein: CASSSFNGGSEAFF.